The next 30 T cell receptor beta chains were all read from a single sample in a study of T-cell memory formation after mild COVID-19. One entry per CDR3 protein, called by TCRdb with MiXCR from the 5' RACE reads. The table records under 650,000 distinct CDR3 sequences, about a sixth of them present only once. What was sequenced was PBMCs or a T cell subset sorted from them (not recorded which). The receptors stem from an adult woman who had mild COVID-19 (a few samples of this study predate the infection). Cell type and time point are not known.

This clonotype is a singleton in its sample. V and J are TRBV29-1 and TRBJ1-1, with D possibly TRBD1 on 6 matching bases. This CDR3 has 16 amino acids. Germline CDR1 and CDR2: SQVTM and ANQGSEA. V gave up 4 bases and J gave up 5 bases, with 23 bases separating them. The CDR3 DNA reads TGCAGCGTTGGAGGACAGAACTTAGGGCTAGGAACTGAAGCTTTCTTT. It codes for CSVGGQNLGLGTEAFF.

This clonotype was found a few times. The chain employs TRBV5-1 and TRBJ2-3; the match to TRBD2 covers 10 bases. V lost 0 bases, J lost 6 bases, and 7 bases stayed unmatched. The CDR3 runs to 16 residues. From germline, CDR1 is SGHRS and CDR2 YFSETQ. The CDR3 DNA reads as TGCGCCAGCAGCTTGGCCGCTAGCGGGAGCGGGGATACGCAGTATTTT. It translates to CASSLAASGSGDTQYF.

This clonotype was recorded a few times. The V call is TRBV20-1, the J call TRBJ1-6; D is unclear. The ends were cut back, 8 bases at V and 9 bases at J, with 17 bases in the middle. Germline lookup yields CDR1 DFQATT and CDR2 SNEGSKA (reference sequence). There are 13 residues in the CDR3. CDR3 amino acids: CSRVEGEGSPLHF. The CDR3 DNA is TGCAGTAGGGTGGAGGGAGAAGGTTCACCCCTCCACTTT.

The chain recombines TRBV7-3 with TRBJ2-3; 7 bases fit TRBD2. The length of the CDR3 is 14 residues. The V segment lost 6 bases and the J segment 4 bases; nucleotides outside the gene matches: 7. CDR1 is SGHTA and CDR2 is FQGTGA in the germline V gene. The chain's CDR3 is CASRHYLAADTQYF. The CDR3 DNA reads TGTGCCAGCAGACATTATCTAGCGGCAGATACGCAGTATTTT. Full variable domain (remainder filled in from reference TRBV7-3 and TRBJ2-3): GAGVSQTPSNKVTEKGKYVELRCDPISGHTALYWYRQSLGQGPEFLIYFQGTGAADDSGLPNDRFFAVRPEGSVSTLKIQRTERGDSAVYLCASRHYLAADTQYFGPGTRLTVL.

The table lists this clonotype with many counts. The chain couples TRBV2 to TRBJ2-5; 12 bases agree with TRBD2. V dropped 8 bases and J dropped 5; count of bases not matched to a gene: 9. CDR1 is SNHLY, CDR2 FYNNEI, per germline. The CDR3 runs 15 residues. The CDR3 nucleotides are TGTGCCAGCTTCCCTAGCGGGGGGGCAGCGGAGACCCAGTACTTC. It codes for CASFPSGGAAETQYF.

This clonotype was seen more than once but under ten times. The chain recombines TRBV29-1 with TRBJ2-7; 7 bases are a match to TRBD2. From germline, CDR1 is SQVTM and CDR2 ANQGSEA. This CDR3 contains 17 residues. The ends lost 3 bases at V and 0 bases at J; junction bases unmatched: 14. The CDR3 DNA follows: TGCAGCGTTGAGCCTACCGGGGAGGGAACCACCTCCTACGAGCAGTACTTC. Translation gives CSVEPTGEGTTSYEQYF.

This chain uses TRBV9 with TRBJ2-7; 10 nucleotides match TRBD2. The CDR3 spans 16 residues. V was clipped by 0 bases and J by 0 bases; unmatched bases: 3. Germline V CDR1 and CDR2: SGDLS, YYNGEE. CDR3: CASSVVLAGLSYEQYF. CDR3 DNA: TGTGCCAGCAGCGTAGTACTAGCGGGACTCTCCTACGAGCAGTACTTC.

This clonotype was recorded a few times. The chain has TRBV6-1 and TRBJ1-5; possible D gene TRBD1, 6 bases. Germline V lookup: CDR1 MNHNS, CDR2 SASEGT. This CDR3 has 15 residues. Trimming removed 5 bases from V and 7 bases from J, with 18 bases in between. The CDR3 region has the DNA TGTGCCAGCAGTCACCTAGGGGAAGGGGGACAGCCCCAGCATTTT. It translates to CASSHLGEGGQPQHF.

This clonotype was observed many times. The genes are TRBV5-1 and TRBJ2-7, with 12 positions matching TRBD1. Unmatched junction bases numbered 8, after V lost 1 base and J lost 6 bases. The CDR3 sequence is 16 residues long. Germline V gives CDR1 SGHRS, CDR2 YFSETQ. The CDR3 sequence is CASSLRGGQGAGEQYF. The CDR3 DNA reads TGCGCCAGCAGCTTGAGAGGGGGACAGGGGGCCGGCGAGCAGTACTTC.

This clonotype was counted ten times or more. The chain uses TRBV3-1 and TRBJ1-2, with TRBD1 as a possible D gene (5 bases). The V gene's germline CDR1 is LGHDT and CDR2 YNNKEL (reference sequence). The V gene lost 4 bases and the J gene lost 4 bases, with 13 bases spanning the gap. CDR3 length equals 14 residues. The CDR3 coding sequence is TGTGCCAGCAGCCCGCGGGGCCCCAGCTATGGCTACACCTTC. This encodes CASSPRGPSYGYTF.

In its sample, this clonotype was seen many times. This chain links TRBV18 with TRBJ2-1; TRBD2 matches at 13 bases. The CDR3 runs to 18 residues. The germline gives CDR1 KGHSH, CDR2 LQKENI. The V gene end was trimmed by 0 bases and the J gene end by 2 bases; junction bases not matched to a gene: 4. CDR3 protein: CASSPPRLAGGPYNEQFF. DNA of the CDR3: TGTGCCAGCTCACCACCGCGACTAGCGGGAGGACCCTACAATGAGCAGTTCTTC.

The V and J genes are TRBV25-1 and TRBJ2-7; 9 bases are shared with TRBD1. Germline V gene data show CDR1 as MGHDK and CDR2 as SYGVNS. J was trimmed by 6 bases and V by 5 bases; bases with no gene match: 5. This CDR3 is built from 13 residues. CDR3 region: CASSRDRGSEQYF. The CDR3 DNA sequence: TGTGCCAGCAGTCGAGACAGGGGGAGCGAGCAGTACTTC.

This clonotype has only a few counts. The junction and the germline gene differ at one end; a read error may be behind it. The CDR3 region has the DNA TGTGCTAGCAGCTCCTCCGGGACGGTGAACACCGGGGAGCTGTTTTTT. It is translated as CASSSSGTVNTGELFF. V is TRBV7-7 and J is TRBJ2-2; either TRBD1 or TRBD2 may supply D (5 bases each). Germline CDR1 SSHAT, CDR2 FNYEAQ (reference sequence). The CDR3 has 16 amino acids.

Only a few counts were recorded for this clonotype. The chain carries TRBV4-1 and TRBJ2-1; a weak D match, TRBD2 (5 bases). The V and J ends lost 7 bases and 6 bases respectively, with 19 bases between them. The CDR3 has 15 residues. Germline V CDR1 and CDR2: MGHRA, YSYEKL. CDR3 loop: CASTREPLVGNEQFF. The CDR3 DNA reads as TGCGCCAGCACCCGGGAACCATTAGTGGGCAATGAGCAGTTCTTC.

The chain carries TRBV10-3 and TRBJ2-1; D is undetermined. V lost 6 bases and J lost 6, with 6 bases in between. This CDR3 has 11 amino acids. CDR1 is ENHRY, CDR2 SYGVKD, per germline. The CDR3 here is CAISQANEQFF. CDR3 DNA: TGTGCCATCAGCCAGGCCAATGAGCAGTTCTTC.

This clonotype was seen more than once but under ten times. V usage is TRBV4-1 and J usage is TRBJ2-2; no definite D call. CDR1 MGHRA and CDR2 YSYEKL come from the germline V gene. V was clipped by 6 bases and J by 5 bases, with 7 bases between them. The CDR3 totals 12 residues. The CDR3 here is CASRKGTGELFF. In DNA form, the CDR3 reads TGCGCCAGCAGGAAAGGTACCGGGGAGCTGTTTTTT.

This clonotype has more than one count but fewer than ten. V usage is TRBV12-3 or TRBV12-4 and J usage is TRBJ2-3; TRBD1 matches 12 bases. V shed 4 bases and J 0 bases; nucleotides not matched to a gene: 2. The CDR3 is 16 residues long. In nucleotides, the CDR3 is TGTGCCAGCAGTTGGGACAGGGGGCGAAGCACAGATACGCAGTATTTT. It encodes CASSWDRGRSTDTQYF.

The genes are TRBV7-3 and TRBJ2-1; tentative D call: TRBD2 (5 bases). Germline assignment: CDR1 SGHTA and CDR2 FQGTGA. The CDR3 has 14 amino acids. The V gene lost 1 base and the J gene lost 9 bases, with 13 bases spanning the gap. Here the CDR3 DNA reads TGTGCCAGCAGCTTAAGTGCGGGTTGGGGTGAGCAGTTCTTC. Translation gives CASSLSAGWGEQFF.

This CDR3 reads CASSLAVSSTEAFF. Written as DNA, the CDR3 is TGCGCCAGCAGCTTGGCCGTCAGCAGCACTGAAGCTTTCTTT. The chain is built from TRBV5-1 and TRBJ1-1; no firm D call. Trimming took 0 bases from V and 4 from J, leaving 10 bases between them. This CDR3 spans 14 amino acids. Germline-derived CDR1 and CDR2 are SGHRS and YFSETQ. The full variable domain, in which reference TRBV5-1 and TRBJ1-1 provide the parts outside the CDR3, is KAGVTQTPRYLIKTRGQQVTLSCSPISGHRSVSWYQQTPGQGLQFLFEYFSETQRNKGNFPGRFSGRQFSNSRSEMNVSTLELGDSALYLCASSLAVSSTEAFFGQGTRLTVV.

Only a few counts were recorded for this clonotype. V is TRBV3-1 and J is TRBJ2-5; D not certain. CDR1 is LGHDT, CDR2 YNNKEL, per germline (reference sequence). The CDR3 totals 12 residues. V was trimmed by 3 bases and J by 5 bases, leaving 7 bases between them. The CDR3 DNA sequence: TGTGCCAGCAGCCAGAGTGTGGAGACCCAGTACTTC. It is translated as CASSQSVETQYF.

The chain uses TRBV12-3 or TRBV12-4 and TRBJ2-3; maybe TRBD1 (6 bases). This CDR3 is 16 amino acids long. V was cut by 6 bases and J by 8 bases, with 24 bases left in between. As DNA, the CDR3 is TGTGCCAGCAGCCATCAGGGGTGGCGGAGTCGGTCTACGCAGTATTTT. This encodes CASSHQGWRSRSTQYF.

J is TRBJ2-7 and V is TRBV7-9; 8 bases match TRBD1. Germline CDR1 and CDR2: SEHNR and FQNEAQ (reference sequence). This CDR3 is built from 14 residues. Trimming at V came to 8 bases and at J to 1 base, leaving 7 bases not matched to a gene. The chain's CDR3 is CASGVYRGSYEQYF. CDR3 nucleotide sequence: TGTGCCAGCGGGGTCTACAGGGGGTCCTACGAGCAGTACTTC.

This rearrangement joins TRBV9 to TRBJ2-2, with 9 bases aligning to TRBD2. The V gene end was trimmed by 0 bases and the J gene end by 5 bases; junction bases not matched to a gene: 5. CDR1 is SGDLS and CDR2 is YYNGEE in the germline V gene. The CDR3 covers 16 residues. Here the CDR3 reads CASSVGLAGTTGELFF. The CDR3, as DNA: TGTGCCAGCAGCGTAGGTCTAGCGGGAACGACCGGGGAGCTGTTTTTT.

This chain joins TRBV4-3 and TRBJ2-7; 7 bases agree with TRBD1. J was trimmed by 6 bases and V by 4 bases; bases with no gene match: 0. Germline assignment: CDR1 LGHNA and CDR2 YSLEER. This CDR3 has 11 amino acids. The CDR3, as DNA: TGCGCCAGCAGCCGGACAGGCGAGCAGTACTTC. Encoded protein: CASSRTGEQYF.

V usage is TRBV11-2 and J usage is TRBJ2-4, with D unclear. Trimming pared 3 bases from V and 9 bases from J, leaving 9 bases between. The CDR3 contains 12 residues. The germline V gene has CDR1 SGHAT and CDR2 FQNNGV. The DNA of the CDR3 is TGTGCCAGCAGCTTTTATGGCGGCATTCAGTACTTC. It yields the protein CASSFYGGIQYF.

The chain is built from TRBV7-9 and TRBJ2-1, with 12 bases aligning to TRBD2. The CDR3 sequence is 15 residues long. The ends lost 5 bases at V and 4 bases at J; junction bases unmatched: 3. Germline CDR1 and CDR2: SEHNR and FQNEAQ (reference sequence). As DNA, the CDR3 is TGTGCCAGCAGCGAAACTAGCGGGGGGTACAATGAGCAGTTCTTC. The encoded protein is CASSETSGGYNEQFF.

The V call is TRBV11-2, the J call TRBJ1-3; TRBD1 matches 7 bases. CDR3 size: 20 residues. Germline V gene data show CDR1 as SGHAT and CDR2 as FQNNGV. With 5 bases clipped from V and 0 bases from J, the junction kept 19 bases outside the gene matches. The CDR3 nucleotides read TGTGCCAGCAGCCAACAACAGGGGTCTACTCCCTTTAGCTCTGGAAACACCATATATTTT. Its protein product is CASSQQQGSTPFSSGNTIYF.

The chain combines TRBV9 with TRBJ2-2, with 9 bases matching TRBD2. CDR1 is SGDLS and CDR2 is YYNGEE in the germline V gene. This CDR3 region has 16 residues. Losses at the gene ends were 3 bases for V and 6 bases for J; bases not matched to a gene: 9. The DNA of the CDR3 is TGTGCCAGCAGCGCCCATAGCGGGAGAAGGGCCGGGGAGCTGTTTTTT. It codes for CASSAHSGRRAGELFF.

This clonotype was found many times. The rearrangement links TRBV20-1 to TRBJ2-1, with 8 positions matching TRBD2. Trimming cost V 1 base and J 7 bases; bases outside gene matches: 9. Germline V CDR1 and CDR2: DFQATT, SNEGSKA (reference sequence). The CDR3 length is 15 residues. The DNA for the CDR3 is TGCAGTGCTAGAGTTGGTAGCGGGGCCGGAAATGAGCAGTTCTTC. It translates to CSARVGSGAGNEQFF.

The sample holds a few counts of this clonotype. The chain carries TRBV30 and TRBJ1-2; D perhaps matches TRBD1 (6 bases). CDR1 GTSNPN and CDR2 SVGIG come from the germline V gene (reference sequence). There are 13 residues in the CDR3. The V and J ends lost 5 bases and 6 bases respectively, with 16 bases between them. The CDR3 sequence is CAWAYRVRDGYTF. The CDR3 region has the DNA TGTGCCTGGGCTTACAGGGTACGCGATGGCTACACCTTC.